This record concerns one T cell receptor beta chain sequence. Trimming cost V 6 bases and J 4 bases; bases outside gene matches: 7. Germline-derived CDR1 and CDR2 are MNHEY and SVGAGI. The CDR3 runs 15 residues. The data were obtained in a study of blood T cell repertoires in COVID-19. Across the study: The United States, Italy and Spain were the sources of the acute and convalescent COVID-19 samples. From T cells, B-cell-depleted T cells, or PBMCs came the material, which was cDNA or gDNA.

Some clones are missing from TCRdb's copy, which holds only in-frame ones; the method was immunoSEQ multiplex PCR. The sample contains 150,000 to 200,000 clones, 82% of which appear only once. The sample consisted of peripheral blood. This TCR derives from a woman in her seventies with acute or convalescent COVID-19. The chain employs TRBV6-5 and TRBJ1-5; 9 bases are a match to TRBD1. The CDR3 DNA reads TGTGCCAGCAGCCCGGACAGGGGAGGGAATCAGCCCCAGCATTTT. It encodes CASSPDRGGNQPQHF.